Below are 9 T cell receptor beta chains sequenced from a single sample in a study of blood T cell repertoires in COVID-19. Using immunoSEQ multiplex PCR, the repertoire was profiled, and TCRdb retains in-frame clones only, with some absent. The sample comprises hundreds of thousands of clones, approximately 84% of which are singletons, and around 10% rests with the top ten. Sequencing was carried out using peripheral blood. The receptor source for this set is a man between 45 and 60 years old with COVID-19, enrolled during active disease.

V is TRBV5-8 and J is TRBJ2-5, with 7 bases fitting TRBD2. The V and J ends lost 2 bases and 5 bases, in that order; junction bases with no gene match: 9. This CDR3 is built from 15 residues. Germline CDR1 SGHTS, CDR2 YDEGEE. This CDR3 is CASSFGGSLGETQYF. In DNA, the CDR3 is TGTGCCAGCAGCTTTGGCGGGAGTTTAGGGGAGACCCAGTACTTC.

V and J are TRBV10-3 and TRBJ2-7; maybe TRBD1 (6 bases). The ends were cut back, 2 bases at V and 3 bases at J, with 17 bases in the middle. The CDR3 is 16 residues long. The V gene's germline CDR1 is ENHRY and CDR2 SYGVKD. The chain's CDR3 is CAISEATGRGVYEQYF. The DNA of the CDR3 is TGTGCCATCAGTGAGGCGACAGGCCGAGGTGTCTACGAGCAGTACTTC.

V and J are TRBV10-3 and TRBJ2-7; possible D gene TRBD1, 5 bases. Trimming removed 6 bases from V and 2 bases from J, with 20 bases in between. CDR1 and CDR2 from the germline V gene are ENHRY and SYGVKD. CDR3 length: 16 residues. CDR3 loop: CAISQPPTVPPYEQYF. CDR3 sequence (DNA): TGTGCCATCAGCCAACCCCCGACAGTACCTCCCTACGAGCAGTACTTC.

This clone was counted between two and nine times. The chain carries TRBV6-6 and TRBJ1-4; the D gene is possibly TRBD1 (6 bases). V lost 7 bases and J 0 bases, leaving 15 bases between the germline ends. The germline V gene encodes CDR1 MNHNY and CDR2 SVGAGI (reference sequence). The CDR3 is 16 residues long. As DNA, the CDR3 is TGTGCCAGCACCTGGGGGGGCGGCGCAACTAATGAAAAACTGTTTTTT. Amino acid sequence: CASTWGGGATNEKLFF.

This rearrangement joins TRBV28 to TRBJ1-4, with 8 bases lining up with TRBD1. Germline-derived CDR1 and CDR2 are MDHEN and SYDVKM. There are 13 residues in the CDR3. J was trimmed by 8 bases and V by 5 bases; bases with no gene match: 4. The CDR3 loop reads CASSQTGVEKLFF. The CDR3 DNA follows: TGTGCCAGCAGTCAGACAGGGGTCGAAAAACTGTTTTTT.

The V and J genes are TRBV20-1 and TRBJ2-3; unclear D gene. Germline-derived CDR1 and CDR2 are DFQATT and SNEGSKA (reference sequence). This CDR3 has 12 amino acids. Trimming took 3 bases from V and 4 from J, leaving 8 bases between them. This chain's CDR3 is CSASERSDTQYF. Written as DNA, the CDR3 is TGCAGTGCTAGTGAGCGATCAGATACGCAGTATTTT.

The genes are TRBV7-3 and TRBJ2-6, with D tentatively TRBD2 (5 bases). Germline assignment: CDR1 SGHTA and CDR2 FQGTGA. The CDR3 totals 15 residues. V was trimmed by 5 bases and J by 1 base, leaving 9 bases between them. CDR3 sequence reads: CASSPSGSGANVLTF. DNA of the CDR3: TGTGCCAGCAGCCCCTCGGGGTCTGGGGCCAACGTCCTGACTTTC.

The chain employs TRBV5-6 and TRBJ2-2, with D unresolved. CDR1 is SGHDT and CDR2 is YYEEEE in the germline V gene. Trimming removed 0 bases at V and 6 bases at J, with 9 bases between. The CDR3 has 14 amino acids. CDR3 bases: TGTGCCAGCAGCTTGGTTATGGGCTCCGGGGAGCTGTTTTTT. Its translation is CASSLVMGSGELFF.

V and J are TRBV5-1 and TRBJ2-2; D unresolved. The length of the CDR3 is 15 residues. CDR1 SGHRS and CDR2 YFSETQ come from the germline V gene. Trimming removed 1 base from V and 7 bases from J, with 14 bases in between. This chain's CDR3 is CASSLLRGQVGELFF. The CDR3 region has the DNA TGCGCCAGCAGCTTGTTACGTGGGCAGGTCGGGGAGCTGTTTTTT.